The present T cell receptor delta chain was sequenced within a study of γδ T cells in repeated Plasmodium falciparum infection. Overall study context: Four controlled malaria infections with P. falciparum NF54 spanned about 23 months. Samples were taken at baseline, before some infections, and 21 days after each.

Vgamma9/Vdelta2+ and Vdelta2-negative gammadelta T cells were flow-sorted from PBMC for bulk sequencing. TRG and TRD sequences were obtained from every sorted gammadelta sample. TCRdb re-called the multiplex PCR reads using CATT. The sample lists some 51,000 delta-chain clones; approximately 2% were seen once. The CDR3 is made up of 24 amino acids. Per the germline V gene, CDR1 is TSWWSYY and CDR2 is QGS. Broader study findings: Compared with Australian children, Malian Vdelta2-negative repertoires seemed more clonal, less diverse, less shared.

This clone was seen only a few times. Its specificity is unknown. TCRdb assigns this DNA the protein of a much larger clone, which departs from its translation at residue 20; this likely reflects a read error, and the protein shown comes from translating the DNA. The chain joins TRDV1 to TRDJ1; 9 bases line up with TRDD3. The J gene, not given by TCRdb, was assigned here from a germline match of the nucleotide sequence. This sequence was found in a pool of human donors (malaria-infected and uninfected, not separated). What was sequenced was gamma-delta T cells from blood. The CDR3 DNA sequence: TGTGCTCTTGGGGAACCCCCGTTTATCGACCTTTGGCCTCACTGGGGGACGTACACCGGTAAACTCATCTTT. It encodes CALGEPPFIDLWPHWGTYTGKLIF.